A single sample is the source of the 6 T cell receptor beta chains below, sequenced in a study of response to subunit inactivated influenza vaccine. MiXCR, applied by TCRdb to the RT-PCR reads, yields one record per CDR3 protein. The table includes about 650,000 distinct CDR3 sequences, approximately 15% detected once. Sequenced material: PBMCs from blood, taken 14 days before vaccination. These TCRs come from a man between 45 and 60 years old who received an inactivated influenza vaccine.

This clonotype was seen repeatedly, ten times or more. The chain combines TRBV5-6 with TRBJ2-7; unclear D gene. CDR3 length equals 12 residues. V was shortened by 1 base and J by 3 bases, with 5 bases between the two germline ends. Germline CDR1 and CDR2: SGHDT and YYEEEE. In nucleotides, the CDR3 is TGTGCCAGCAGCTTGTGGGGCTACGAGCAGTACTTC. Translating gives CASSLWGYEQYF.

The chain combines TRBV5-1 with TRBJ1-4; 7 nucleotides line up with TRBD1. Trimming cost V 4 bases and J 5 bases; bases outside gene matches: 8. This CDR3 contains 15 residues. From germline, CDR1 is SGHRS and CDR2 YFSETQ. The CDR3 reads CASSAGTVENEKLFF. In nucleotides, the CDR3 is TGCGCCAGCAGCGCCGGGACAGTCGAGAATGAAAAACTGTTTTTT.

Points on this clonotype: A junction end diverges from the germline sequence, so it may reflect a read error. The chain uses TRBV11-2 and TRBJ2-3; TRBD2 agrees at 11 bases. The length of the CDR3 is 19 residues. Germline CDR1 and CDR2: SGHAT and FQNNGV. The CDR3: CASSLEGGLAGGPTDTRYF. The CDR3 DNA reads TGTGCCAGCAGCTTAGAGGGTGGGCTAGCGGGGGGCCCCACAGATACGCGGTATTTT. The whole variable domain, remainder taken from reference TRBV11-2 and TRBJ2-3, is EAGVAQSPRYKIIEKRQSVAFWCNPISGHATLYWYQQILGQGPKLLIQFQNNGVVDDSQLPKDRFSAERLKGVDSTLKIQPAKLEDSAVYLCASSLEGGLAGGPTDTRYFGPGTRLTVL.

The chain combines TRBV20-1 with TRBJ2-1; possible D gene TRBD2, 5 bases. This CDR3 contains 16 residues. CDR1 and CDR2 from the germline V gene are DFQATT and SNEGSKA (reference sequence). V lost 0 bases, J lost 0 bases, and 12 bases lay in between. CDR3 loop: CSAREERISSYNEQFF. The CDR3 DNA sequence: TGCAGTGCTAGAGAAGAGCGGATCAGCTCCTACAATGAGCAGTTCTTC.

Only a few counts were recorded for this clonotype. The chain joins TRBV12-3 or TRBV12-4 to TRBJ2-7; 10 nucleotides line up with TRBD2. V shed 0 bases, J shed 3 bases, and the junction held 5 bases outside the gene matches. CDR3 size: 16 residues. For the CDR3, the DNA is TGTGCCAGCAGTTTAGCGCCGCTAGCGGGAGTCTACGAGCAGTACTTC. Translated: CASSLAPLAGVYEQYF.

This clonotype appeared many times. This rearrangement joins TRBV11-2 to TRBJ2-3, with a tentative D call TRBD2 (7 bases). Looked up from germline, CDR1 is SGHAT and CDR2 is FQNNGV. The CDR3 spans 16 residues. Trimming stripped 4 bases from V and 2 bases from J, with 16 bases between. The CDR3 bases are TGTGCCAGCAGCTACACCCTCGGGGGGCTCACAGATACGCAGTATTTT. Encoded protein: CASSYTLGGLTDTQYF.